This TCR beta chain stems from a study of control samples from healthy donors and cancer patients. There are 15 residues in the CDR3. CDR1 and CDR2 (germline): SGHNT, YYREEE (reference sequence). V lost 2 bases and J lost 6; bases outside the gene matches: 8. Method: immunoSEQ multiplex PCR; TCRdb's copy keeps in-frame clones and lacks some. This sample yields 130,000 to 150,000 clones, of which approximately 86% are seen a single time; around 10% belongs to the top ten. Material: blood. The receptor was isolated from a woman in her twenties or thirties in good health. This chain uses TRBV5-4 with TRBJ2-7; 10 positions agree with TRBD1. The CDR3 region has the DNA TGTGCCAGCAGCTTAAGCGGGACAGGGGTCTCCGAGCAGTACTTC. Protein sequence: CASSLSGTGVSEQYF.